A single sample gave rise to the 28 T cell receptor beta chains below, sequenced in a study of T cells in women clearing cervical HPV infection. The repertoire was sequenced with immunoSEQ multiplex PCR; TCRdb's copy has only in-frame clones and lacks some. The sample totals about 37,000 clones. The sequencing input was blood buffy coat. These receptors were taken from a woman between 18 and 69 years old with a cervical HPV16 infection that either progressed to CIN3+ or cleared (not recorded which).

The CDR3 reads CSVVTGNPFSTDTQYF. CDR3 DNA, as far as it was read: TGCAGCGTTGTCACGGGGAACCCCTTCAGCACAGATACG. The rearrangement uses TRBV29-1 and TRBJ2-3, with D possibly TRBD2 on 5 matching bases. The read falls 3 residues short of the CDR3 end, and the missing part is taken from the germline J gene. Germline loops: CDR1 SQVTM, CDR2 ANQGSEA. The V and J ends lost 4 bases and 0 bases respectively, with 17 bases between them. The CDR3 extends over 16 amino acids.

Concerning this clone: The sequence runs out 3 residues before the end of the CDR3; the remainder is reconstructed from the germline J gene. J is TRBJ1-2 and V is TRBV28; weak D call: TRBD1 (5 bases). The V and J ends lost 0 bases and 6 bases respectively, with 11 bases between them. CDR1 is MDHEN, CDR2 SYDVKM, per germline. The CDR3 is 14 amino acids. The CDR3 reads CASSLWGGGHGYTF. The covered CDR3 bases are TGTGCCAGCAGTTTATGGGGGGGAGGGCATGGC.

Turning to this clone: The read ends 3 residues shy of where the CDR3 ends; the end is completed using the germline J gene. The chain uses TRBV7-2 and TRBJ1-2; D perhaps matches TRBD1 (5 bases). This CDR3 region has 15 residues. Deletions cut 6 bases from V and 3 bases from J, with 17 bases between. CDR1 and CDR2 (germline): SGHTA, FQGNSA. The CDR3 reads CASSSHLGVHYGYTF. CDR3 DNA, as far as it was read: TGTGCCAGCAGTTCTCATTTAGGGGTCCACTATGGC.

Of note for this clone: The DNA ends 3 residues before the CDR3 does, and the rest of the CDR3 is filled in from the germline J gene. The chain is built from TRBV18 and TRBJ1-2; D possibly corresponds to TRBD1 (6 bases). Germline CDR1 is KGHSH and CDR2 is LQKENI. The CDR3 is 19 amino acids. CDR3 DNA (partial): TGTGCCAGCTCTCCGAGGACTAGCGGGGGGGACACCACCTACAATGAC. Protein product: CASSPRTSGGDTTYND. The full CDR3 protein reads CASSPRTSGGDTTYNDYTF. The full variable domain, completed using reference TRBV18 and TRBJ1-2, is NAGVMQNPRHLVRRRGQEARLRCSPMKGHSHVYWYRQLPEEGLKFMVYLQKENIIDESGMPKERFSAEFPKEGPSILRIQQVVRGDSAAYFCASSPRTSGGDTTYNDYTFGSGTRLTVV.

Remarks on this clone: The read finishes 3 residues shy of the CDR3 end, and the germline J gene is used to complete it. The J gene is TRBJ1-2, the V gene TRBV5-1; D call uncertain. The germline V and J ends were trimmed by 0 bases and 4 bases, with 4 bases remaining between them. The CDR3 is 12 amino acids. Germline assignment: CDR1 SGHRS and CDR2 YFSETQ. CDR3 bases read: TGCGCCAGCAGCTTGGGAGGCTATGGC. Its translation: CASSLGGYG. From start to end, the CDR3 is CASSLGGYGYTF.

With regard to this clone: The read ends 3 residues early relative to the CDR3; the germline J gene fills the gap. The chain is built from TRBV20-1 and TRBJ2-3, with 10 bases aligning to TRBD2. This CDR3 spans 15 amino acids. Germline V CDR1 and CDR2: DFQATT, SNEGSKA (reference sequence). V shed 3 bases, J shed 4 bases, and the junction held 7 bases outside the gene matches. The DNA read from the CDR3 is TGCAGTGCTAGGAGGGGAGCGGGGGGGTCAGATACG. Encoded protein: CSARRGAGGSDT. The whole CDR3 region reads CSARRGAGGSDTQYF.

On this clone: The read terminates 3 residues ahead of where the CDR3 ends, so the germline J gene completes it. The J gene is TRBJ1-2, the V gene TRBV29-1, with TRBD1 as a possible D gene (6 bases). Germline V gene lookup returns CDR1 SQVTM and CDR2 ANQGSEA. This CDR3 has 14 residues. The V gene lost 7 bases and the J gene lost 4 bases, with 19 bases spanning the gap. The CDR3 sequence is CSAEELTGLYGYTF. The DNA read from the CDR3 is TGCAGCGCAGAGGAGCTAACAGGGCTCTATGGC.

As regards this clone: The read ends 3 residues early relative to the CDR3; the germline J gene fills the gap. V and J are TRBV18 and TRBJ2-5; weak D call: TRBD1 (5 bases). Germline V lookup: CDR1 KGHSH, CDR2 LQKENI. The V end was cut by 0 bases, the J end by 5 bases, with 7 bases between. This CDR3 contains 13 residues. CDR3 protein: CASSPPGQETQYF. CDR3 DNA, as far as it was read: TGTGCCAGCTCACCACCGGGGCAGGAGACC. Combining the CDR3 with reference TRBV18 and TRBJ2-5 gives the whole variable domain NAGVMQNPRHLVRRRGQEARLRCSPMKGHSHVYWYRQLPEEGLKFMVYLQKENIIDESGMPKERFSAEFPKEGPSILRIQQVVRGDSAAYFCASSPPGQETQYFGPGTRLLVL.

CDR3 residues: CASTAGGVTEAFF. Partial CDR3 DNA: TGTGCCAGCACTGCCGGGGGGGTAACTGAA. The chain has TRBV7-9 and TRBJ1-1; D is perhaps TRBD1 (5 bases). From the germline J gene comes the end of the CDR3, since the read stops 3 residues before it. V lost 7 bases, J lost 5 bases, and 14 bases lay in between. CDR1 is SEHNR, CDR2 FQNEAQ, per germline (reference sequence). The CDR3 totals 13 residues.

This CDR3 is CASGLAGKETQYF. The sequenced CDR3 bases are TGCGCCAGCGGACTAGCGGGGAAAGAGACC. The V and J genes are TRBV5-1 and TRBJ2-5; 12 positions match TRBD2. The CDR3 end falls 3 residues outside the read, so it is completed with the germline J gene. The CDR3 is 13 residues long. CDR1 SGHRS and CDR2 YFSETQ come from the germline V gene. With 7 bases clipped from V and 3 bases from J, the junction kept 1 base outside the gene matches. Complete variable domain (other parts from reference TRBV5-1 and TRBJ2-5): KAGVTQTPRYLIKTRGQQVTLSCSPISGHRSVSWYQQTPGQGLQFLFEYFSETQRNKGNFPGRFSGRQFSNSRSEMNVSTLELGDSALYLCASGLAGKETQYFGPGTRLLVL.

Partial CDR3 DNA: TGTGCCAGCCAACAAGGGGACAGGGGTGATGGTGATACG. The encoded protein is CASQQGDRGDGDT. The complete CDR3 sequence is CASQQGDRGDGDTQYF. The gene calls are TRBV18 and TRBJ2-3; 10 bases line up with TRBD1. Sequencing ends 3 residues short of the CDR3 end; the germline J gene provides the rest. Germline V gives CDR1 KGHSH, CDR2 LQKENI. CDR3 length: 16 amino acids. J lost 6 bases, V lost 8 bases, and 14 bases had no gene match.

On this clone: The read is 3 residues too short to cover the CDR3 end, so that end is filled in from the germline J gene. The chain is built from TRBV30 and TRBJ1-2; D may be TRBD1 (5 bases). This CDR3 spans 12 amino acids. V shed 2 bases and J shed 4 bases, with 8 bases lying between them. From germline, CDR1 is GTSNPN and CDR2 SVGIG (reference sequence). This CDR3 is CAWSSTGYGYTF. The part of the CDR3 DNA that was read is TGTGCCTGGAGTTCCACAGGCTATGGC.

On this clone itself: Read coverage stops 3 residues before the CDR3 terminus; the germline J gene supplies the remainder. The chain carries TRBV5-6 and TRBJ1-1; TRBD1 is a possible D gene (5 bases). This CDR3 is built from 14 residues. Trimming removed 1 base at V and 3 bases at J, with 10 bases between. The germline V gene has CDR1 SGHDT and CDR2 YYEEEE. The CDR3 loop is CASSLRSGDTEAFF. Incomplete CDR3 DNA: TGTGCCAGCAGCTTGCGGTCGGGGGACACTGAA.

Of note for this clone: The read finishes 3 residues shy of the CDR3 end, and the germline J gene is used to complete it. The rearrangement joins TRBV19 to TRBJ2-3; 7 bases match TRBD2. V lost 8 bases, J lost 2 bases, and 10 bases stayed unmatched. In germline, CDR1 is LNHDA, CDR2 SQIVND (reference sequence). CDR3 length: 15 residues. The CDR3 reads CASERRAGVTDTQYF. CDR3 bases read: TGTGCCAGTGAAAGAAGGGCGGGGGTCACAGATACG. The full variable domain, in which reference TRBV19 and TRBJ2-3 provide the parts outside the CDR3, is DGGITQSPKYLFRKEGQNVTLSCEQNLNHDAMYWYRQDPGQGLRLIYYSQIVNDFQKGDIAEGYSVSREKKESFPLTVTSAQKNPTAFYLCASERRAGVTDTQYFGPGTRLTVL.

Of note for this clone: The read terminates 3 residues ahead of where the CDR3 ends, so the germline J gene completes it. The J gene is TRBJ2-3, the V gene TRBV2; 8 bases are a match to TRBD2. Germline V gene sequence: CDR1 SNHLY, CDR2 FYNNEI. This CDR3 comprises 16 residues. The CDR3 protein is CASSEGLGTSRQTQYF. The CDR3 bases that were read are TGTGCCAGCAGTGAAGGGCTGGGGACTAGTCGACAGACG.

Remarks on this clone: The read gets to within 3 residues of the CDR3 end, and the germline J gene fills in the rest. The chain is built from TRBV2 and TRBJ2-4, with 8 bases lining up with TRBD1. From germline, CDR1 is SNHLY and CDR2 FYNNEI. CDR3 length: 17 residues. This CDR3 is CASNVDRGSGVKETQYF. The CDR3 bases that were read are TGTGCCAGCAATGTAGACAGGGGAAGCGGTGTTAAAGAGACT.

For this clone: The missing CDR3 end, 3 residues past where the read stops, is filled in from the germline J gene. The chain has TRBV19 and TRBJ1-2; D remains unclear. Germline assignment: CDR1 LNHDA and CDR2 SQIVND (reference sequence). This CDR3 has 16 amino acids. CDR3 sequence: CASSMRAGRAYNDYTF. Partial CDR3 DNA: TGTGCCAGTAGTATGAGAGCGGGAAGGGCCTACAATGAC.

A note on this clone: The read ends 3 residues early relative to the CDR3; the germline J gene fills the gap. J is TRBJ1-2 and V is TRBV7-9; D is perhaps TRBD1 (5 bases). CDR1 is SEHNR and CDR2 is FQNEAQ in the germline V gene (reference sequence). The CDR3 is made up of 15 amino acids. The DNA read from the CDR3 is TGTGCCAGCAGCTTAGCCCAGCGGGGCCTGGAGACC. Encoded protein: CASSLAQRGLET. The CDR3 in full is CASSLAQRGLETYTF.

To note about this clone: Sequencing ends 3 residues short of the CDR3 end; the germline J gene provides the rest. This sequence joins TRBV20-1 and TRBJ2-3, with 9 bases that match TRBD2. Germline CDR1 and CDR2: DFQATT and SNEGSKA (reference sequence). The trim removed 3 bases at V and 0 bases at J, leaving 4 bases unmatched. This CDR3 contains 15 residues. CDR3 sequence reads: CSARGAGGSTDTQYF. CDR3 bases read: TGCAGTGCTAGGGGCGCGGGGGGGAGCACAGATACG.

Of note for this clone: The observed sequence ends 3 residues before the CDR3 terminus, with the missing tail filled in from the germline J gene. This chain joins TRBV7-2 and TRBJ2-7; 9 nucleotides agree with TRBD1. V lost 3 bases and J lost 3; bases outside the gene matches: 6. The V gene's germline CDR1 is SGHTA and CDR2 FQGNSA. This CDR3 comprises 15 residues. CDR3: CASSLDPGQGYEQYF. The CDR3 DNA, read in part, is TGTGCCAGCAGCTTGGACCCGGGACAGGGCTACGAG.

As for this clone: The read halts 3 residues ahead of the CDR3 end, with the missing end drawn from the germline J gene. Other DNA variants within this sample encode the same CDR3. The genes are TRBV19 and TRBJ1-3, with D perhaps matching TRBD1 (5 bases). Trimming pared 7 bases from V and 0 bases from J, leaving 10 bases between. CDR1 is LNHDA and CDR2 is SQIVND in the germline V gene (reference sequence). The CDR3 is made up of 14 amino acids. The sequenced part of the CDR3 DNA is TGTGCCAGTAACTCAGGGAGCTCTGGAAACACC. Its translation is CASNSGSSGNT. The full CDR3 protein is CASNSGSSGNTIYF.

In the case of this clone: The sequenced fragment ends 3 residues before the CDR3 boundary, so the rest is inferred from the germline J gene. The genes are TRBV12-3 or TRBV12-4 and TRBJ2-7, with TRBD1 matching 10 bases. The CDR3 spans 14 residues. J gave up 3 bases and V 3 bases, and 2 bases lay outside the gene matches. CDR3 bases read: TGTGCCAGCAGTTTCGGACAGGGGGGCTACGAG. Protein sequence: CASSFGQGGYE. The full-length CDR3 reads as CASSFGQGGYEQYF.

As regards this clone: The read terminates 3 residues ahead of where the CDR3 ends, so the germline J gene completes it. This chain joins TRBV7-9 and TRBJ2-3, with 7 bases lining up with TRBD2. The CDR3 is 15 amino acids. The V gene's germline CDR1 is SEHNR and CDR2 FQNEAQ (reference sequence). The CDR3 is CASSLAQRGLETQYF. The DNA read from the CDR3 is TGTGCCAGCAGCTTAGCCCAGCGGGGCCTGGAGACG. The full variable domain, in which reference TRBV7-9 and TRBJ2-3 provide the parts outside the CDR3, is DTGVSQNPRHKITKRGQNVTFRCDPISEHNRLYWYRQTLGQGPEFLTYFQNEAQLEKSRLLSDRFSAERPKGSFSTLEIQRTEQGDSAMYLCASSLAQRGLETQYFGPGTRLTVL.

The CDR3 bases that were read are TGCGCCAGCAGTTCTAGCGGGGGACCCACAGATACG. Encoded protein: CASSSSGGPTDT. The full CDR3 protein reads CASSSSGGPTDTQYF. The chain carries TRBV5-1 and TRBJ2-3, with TRBD2 matching over 10 bases. The read comes to an end 3 residues before the CDR3 does, leaving the germline J gene to fill in the end. Germline-derived CDR1 and CDR2 are SGHRS and YFSETQ. This CDR3 has 15 residues. V lost 5 bases and J lost 2; bases outside the gene matches: 5.

Note on this clone: The read ends 3 residues before the CDR3 terminus; that terminus is restored from the germline J gene. This sequence joins TRBV7-2 and TRBJ2-1, with D possibly matching TRBD1 (5 bases). Germline CDR1 reads SGHTA; CDR2 reads FQGNSA. This CDR3 spans 14 amino acids. Trimming removed 3 bases from V and 1 base from J, with 7 bases in between. Here the CDR3 reads CASSFAGSYNEQFF. CDR3 DNA (partial): TGTGCCAGCAGCTTTGCAGGGTCCTACAATGAG.

Comment on this clone: Read sequence stops 3 residues before the CDR3 end, and the germline J gene provides the missing end. The chain combines TRBV7-2 with TRBJ2-7, with D hard to call. The V end was cut by 5 bases, the J end by 1 base, with 3 bases between. Germline V gene data show CDR1 as SGHTA and CDR2 as FQGNSA. The CDR3 runs to 11 residues. The CDR3 DNA, read in part, is TGTGCCAGCAGCCCTTCCTACGAG. This translates into CASSPSYE. The whole CDR3 is CASSPSYEQYF.

Details on this clone: The DNA ends 3 residues before the CDR3 does, and the rest of the CDR3 is filled in from the germline J gene. J is TRBJ2-4 and V is TRBV18, with 9 bases that match TRBD1. The germline V gene encodes CDR1 KGHSH and CDR2 LQKENI. The CDR3 spans 13 residues. CDR3 bases read: TGTGCCAGCTCATCTACAGGGGGCGATGGT. Residues: CASSSTGGDG. The full CDR3 sequence reads CASSSTGGDGQYF.

Regarding this clone: With the read ending 3 residues before the CDR3 end, the germline J gene is used to fill in that end. This chain links TRBV6-2 or TRBV6-3 with TRBJ2-5, with TRBD2 matching 8 bases. Germline V gene sequence: CDR1 MNHEY, CDR2 SVGEGT. V shed 6 bases and J 1 base; nucleotides not matched to a gene: 4. This CDR3 has 14 residues. The part of the CDR3 DNA that was read is TGTGCCAGCAGCCCGGGGGGGCTCCAAGAGACC. Translation gives CASSPGGLQET. The entire CDR3 is CASSPGGLQETQYF.